Listed below are T cell receptor beta chains from one sample, sequenced in a study of beta chain features in type 1 diabetes. Method: immunoSEQ multiplex PCR; TCRdb's copy keeps in-frame clones and lacks some. The data contain 350,000 or so clones, 15% to 20% of them singletons. Sequencing was carried out using naive CD4+ T cells from blood. These receptors were taken from a woman under 30 in good health. Both conserved end residues are part of each CDR3.

CDR3: CASSEAVGTSGVNEQFF; V: TRBV6-1; J: TRBJ2-1
CDR3: CASRPGTANSPLHF; V: TRBV6-5; J: TRBJ1-6
CDR3: CASRQQGDIQYF; V: TRBV28; J: TRBJ2-4
CDR3: CASSENRDTQYF; V: TRBV2; J: TRBJ2-3
CDR3: CASSHTSGSQYEQYF; V: TRBV7-2; J: TRBJ2-7
CDR3: CSVAGGLVDEQYF; V: TRBV29-1; J: TRBJ2-7
CDR3: CAWSPQGPPGYTF; V: TRBV30; J: TRBJ1-2
CDR3: CASSQEGGTDTQYF; V: TRBV4-1; J: TRBJ2-3
CDR3: CASNNGLAATDTQYF; V: TRBV7-2; J: TRBJ2-3
CDR3: CASSFADTQYF; V: TRBV5-1; J: TRBJ2-3
CDR3: CASSRGIVADTQYF; V: TRBV7-9; J: TRBJ2-3
CDR3: CASTSGGYTEAFF; V: TRBV5-1; J: TRBJ1-1
CDR3: CASSSRQGNSPLHF; V: TRBV14; J: TRBJ1-6
CDR3: CASSLTDSGNTEAFF; V: TRBV7-3; J: TRBJ1-1
CDR3: CARQGATDTQYF; V: TRBV7-9; J: TRBJ2-3
CDR3: CASSPNTGGAEAGYTF; V: TRBV7-9; J: TRBJ1-2
CDR3: CASSGSDTGELFF; V: TRBV2; J: TRBJ2-2
CDR3: CASSVMASGQETQYF; V: TRBV9; J: TRBJ2-5
CDR3: CASSLWGGSSETQYF; V: TRBV5-4; J: TRBJ2-5
CDR3: CSVGEQGYAFF; V: TRBV29-1; J: TRBJ1-1
CDR3: CACPIPDSPYGYTF; V: TRBV30; J: TRBJ1-2
CDR3: CASSDEATGELFF; V: TRBV2; J: TRBJ2-2
CDR3: CASSHGDLNEQYF; V: TRBV23-1; J: TRBJ2-7
CDR3: CASRRSLGDNTIYF; V: TRBV11-2; J: TRBJ1-3
CDR3: CSVSSGTQYEQYF; V: TRBV29-1; J: TRBJ2-7
CDR3: CASSQAGGSTQYF; V: TRBV4-3; J: TRBJ2-3
CDR3: CASSAPGTSREQFF; V: TRBV7-9; J: TRBJ2-1
CDR3: CASVATDTQYF; V: TRBV2; J: TRBJ2-3
CDR3: CASSIPGTGYTGELFF; V: TRBV19; J: TRBJ2-2
CDR3: CASSSQQNTEAFF; V: TRBV5-1; J: TRBJ1-1
CDR3: CASVDISKNGYTF; V: TRBV21-1; J: TRBJ1-2
CDR3: CASSPRQPMNTEAFF; V: TRBV18; J: TRBJ1-1
CDR3: CASSHILSYNEQFF; V: TRBV27; J: TRBJ2-1
CDR3: CASKPRDGYTEAFF; V: TRBV2; J: TRBJ1-1
CDR3: CASSSDLLAASSYEQYF; V: TRBV7-9; J: TRBJ2-7
CDR3: CASSADSRQPQHF; V: TRBV5-1; J: TRBJ1-5
CDR3: CASRPLEGLGNEQFF; V: TRBV5-1; J: TRBJ2-1
CDR3: CSVGYREDGYTF; V: TRBV29-1; J: TRBJ1-2
CDR3: CAWAGSTNTEAFF; V: TRBV30; J: TRBJ1-1
CDR3: CASSQQGWADTQYF; V: TRBV5-1; J: TRBJ2-3